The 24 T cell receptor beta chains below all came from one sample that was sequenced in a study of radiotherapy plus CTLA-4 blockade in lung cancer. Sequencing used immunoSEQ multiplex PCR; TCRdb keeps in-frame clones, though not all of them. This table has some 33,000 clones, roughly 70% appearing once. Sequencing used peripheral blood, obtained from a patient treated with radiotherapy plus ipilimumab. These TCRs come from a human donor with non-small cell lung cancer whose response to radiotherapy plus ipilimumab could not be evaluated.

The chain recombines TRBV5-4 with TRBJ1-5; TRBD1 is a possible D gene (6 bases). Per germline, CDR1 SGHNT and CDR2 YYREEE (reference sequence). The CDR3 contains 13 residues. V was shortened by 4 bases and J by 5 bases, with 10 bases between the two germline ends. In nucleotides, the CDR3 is TGTGCCAGCAGCGCCGCAGGGGATCAGCCCCAGCATTTT. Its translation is CASSAAGDQPQHF.

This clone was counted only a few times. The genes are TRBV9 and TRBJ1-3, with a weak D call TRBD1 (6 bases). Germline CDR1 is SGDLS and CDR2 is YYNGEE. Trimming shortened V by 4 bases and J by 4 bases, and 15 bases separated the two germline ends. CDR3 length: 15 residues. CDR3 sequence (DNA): TGTGCCAGCAGCACTCAGGGGACGTCAGGAAACACCATATATTTT. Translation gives CASSTQGTSGNTIYF.

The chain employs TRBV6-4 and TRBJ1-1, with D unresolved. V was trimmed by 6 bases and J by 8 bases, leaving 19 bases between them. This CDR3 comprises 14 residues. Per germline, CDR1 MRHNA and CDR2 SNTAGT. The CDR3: CASRSWTGGREAFF. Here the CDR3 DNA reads TGTGCCAGCAGGTCTTGGACGGGAGGGAGGGAAGCTTTCTTT.

The CDR3 nucleotides are TGTGCCTGGAGTGTTTTACGTCGGGATACGCAGTATTTT. This codes for CAWSVLRRDTQYF. The chain combines TRBV30 with TRBJ2-3, with unresolved D. This CDR3 contains 13 residues. Trimming removed 0 bases at V and 6 bases at J, with 10 bases between. Germline values: CDR1 GTSNPN, CDR2 SVGIG (reference sequence).

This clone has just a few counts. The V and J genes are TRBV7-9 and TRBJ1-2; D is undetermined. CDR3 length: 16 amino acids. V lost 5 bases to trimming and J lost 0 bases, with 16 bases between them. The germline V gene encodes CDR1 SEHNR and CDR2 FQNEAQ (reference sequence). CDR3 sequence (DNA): TGTGCCAGCAGCCCCGGTTTGGGCCTAACTAACTATGGCTACACCTTC. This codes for CASSPGLGLTNYGYTF.

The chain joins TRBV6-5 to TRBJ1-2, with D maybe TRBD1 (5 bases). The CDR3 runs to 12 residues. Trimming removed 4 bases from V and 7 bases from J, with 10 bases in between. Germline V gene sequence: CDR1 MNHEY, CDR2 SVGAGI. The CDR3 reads CASSWGGSGYTF. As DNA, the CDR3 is TGTGCCAGCAGTTGGGGGGGTAGTGGCTACACCTTC.

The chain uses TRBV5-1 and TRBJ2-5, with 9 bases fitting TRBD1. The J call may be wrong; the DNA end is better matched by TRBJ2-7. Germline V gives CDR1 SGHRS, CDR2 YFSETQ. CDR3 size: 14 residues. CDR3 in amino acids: CASSPRDRVLEQYF. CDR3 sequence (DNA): TGCGCCAGCAGCCCCCGGGACAGGGTTCTCGAGCAGTACTTC.

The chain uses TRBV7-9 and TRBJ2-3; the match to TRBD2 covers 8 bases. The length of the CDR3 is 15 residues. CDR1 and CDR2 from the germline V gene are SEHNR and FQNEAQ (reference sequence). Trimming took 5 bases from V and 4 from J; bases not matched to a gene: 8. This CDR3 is CASSHLSGDPDTQYF. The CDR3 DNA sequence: TGTGCCAGCAGCCACCTTAGCGGGGACCCAGATACGCAGTATTTT.

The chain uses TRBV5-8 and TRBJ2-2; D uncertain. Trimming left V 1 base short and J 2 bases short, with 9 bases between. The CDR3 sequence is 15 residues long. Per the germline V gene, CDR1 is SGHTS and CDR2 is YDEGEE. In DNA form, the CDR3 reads TGTGCCAGCAGCTTGAAACTTATAAACACCGGGGAGCTGTTTTTT. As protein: CASSLKLINTGELFF.

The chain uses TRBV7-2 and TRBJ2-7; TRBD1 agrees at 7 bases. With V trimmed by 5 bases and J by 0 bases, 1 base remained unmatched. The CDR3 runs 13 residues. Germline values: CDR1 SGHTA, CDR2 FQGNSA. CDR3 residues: CASSDRVSYEQYF. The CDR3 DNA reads TGTGCCAGCAGCGACAGGGTCTCCTACGAGCAGTACTTC.

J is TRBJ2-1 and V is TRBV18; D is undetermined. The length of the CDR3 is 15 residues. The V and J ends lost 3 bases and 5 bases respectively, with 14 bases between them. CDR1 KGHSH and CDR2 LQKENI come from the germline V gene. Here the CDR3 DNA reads TGTGCCAGCTCACCTGGGCTGATCTCTGACAATGAGCAGTTCTTC. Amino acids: CASSPGLISDNEQFF. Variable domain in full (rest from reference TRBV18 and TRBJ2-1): NAGVMQNPRHLVRRRGQEARLRCSPMKGHSHVYWYRQLPEEGLKFMVYLQKENIIDESGMPKERFSAEFPKEGPSILRIQQVVRGDSAAYFCASSPGLISDNEQFFGPGTRLTVL.

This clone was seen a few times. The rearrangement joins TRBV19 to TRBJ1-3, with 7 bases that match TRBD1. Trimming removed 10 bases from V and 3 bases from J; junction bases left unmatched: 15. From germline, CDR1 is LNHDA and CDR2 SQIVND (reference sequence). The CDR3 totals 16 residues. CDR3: CATKQGRRSNGNTIYF. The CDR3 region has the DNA TGTGCCACAAAACAGGGGCGCCGGTCAAATGGAAACACCATATATTTT.

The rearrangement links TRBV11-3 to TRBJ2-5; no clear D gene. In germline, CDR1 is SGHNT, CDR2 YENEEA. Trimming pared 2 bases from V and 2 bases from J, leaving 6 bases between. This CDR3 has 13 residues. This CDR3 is CASSLQRQETQYF. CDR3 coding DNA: TGTGCCAGCAGCTTACAGCGACAAGAGACCCAGTACTTC.

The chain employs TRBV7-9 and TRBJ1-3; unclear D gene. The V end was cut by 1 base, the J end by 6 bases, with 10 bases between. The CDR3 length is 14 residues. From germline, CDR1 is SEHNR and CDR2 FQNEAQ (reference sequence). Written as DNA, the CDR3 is TGTGCCAGCAGCTTAGGAGGGTTTGAAAACACCATATATTTT. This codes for CASSLGGFENTIYF.

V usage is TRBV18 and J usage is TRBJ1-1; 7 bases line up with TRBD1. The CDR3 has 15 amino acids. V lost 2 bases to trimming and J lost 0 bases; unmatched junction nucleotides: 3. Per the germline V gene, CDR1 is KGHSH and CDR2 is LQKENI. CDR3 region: CASSPATGMNTEAFF. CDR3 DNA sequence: TGTGCCAGCTCACCAGCGACAGGGATGAACACTGAAGCTTTCTTT.

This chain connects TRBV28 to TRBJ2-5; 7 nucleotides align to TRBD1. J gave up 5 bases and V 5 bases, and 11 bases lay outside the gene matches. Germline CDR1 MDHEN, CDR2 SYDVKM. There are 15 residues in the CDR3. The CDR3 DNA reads TGTGCCAGCAGTCCAAGTGGACAGGTCGGGGAGACCCAGTACTTC. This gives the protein CASSPSGQVGETQYF. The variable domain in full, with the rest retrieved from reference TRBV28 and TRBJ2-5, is DVKVTQSSRYLVKRTGEKVFLECVQDMDHENMFWYRQDPGLGLRLIYFSYDVKMKEKGDIPEGYSVSREKKERFSLILESASTNQTSMYLCASSPSGQVGETQYFGPGTRLLVL.

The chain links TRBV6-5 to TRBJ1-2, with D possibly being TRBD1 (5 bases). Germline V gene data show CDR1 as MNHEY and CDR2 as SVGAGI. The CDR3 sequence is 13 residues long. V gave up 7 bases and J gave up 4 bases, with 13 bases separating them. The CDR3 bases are TGTGCCAGCACGGGGGGGGTCGGCTATGGCTACACCTTC. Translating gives CASTGGVGYGYTF.

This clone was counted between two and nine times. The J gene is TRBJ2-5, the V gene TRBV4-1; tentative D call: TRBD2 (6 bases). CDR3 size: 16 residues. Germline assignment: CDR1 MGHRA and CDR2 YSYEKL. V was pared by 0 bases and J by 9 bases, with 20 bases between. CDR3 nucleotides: TGCGCCAGCAGCCAAGATACTTCGGGACTCCAGTCTCCCCAGTACTTC. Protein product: CASSQDTSGLQSPQYF.

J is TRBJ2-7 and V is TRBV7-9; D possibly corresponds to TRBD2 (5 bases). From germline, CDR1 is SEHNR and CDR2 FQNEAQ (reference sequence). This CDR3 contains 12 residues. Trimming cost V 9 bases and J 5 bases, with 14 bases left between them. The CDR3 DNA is TGTGCCAGTGGGGAGAAGAGGGACGAGCAGTACTTC. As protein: CASGEKRDEQYF.

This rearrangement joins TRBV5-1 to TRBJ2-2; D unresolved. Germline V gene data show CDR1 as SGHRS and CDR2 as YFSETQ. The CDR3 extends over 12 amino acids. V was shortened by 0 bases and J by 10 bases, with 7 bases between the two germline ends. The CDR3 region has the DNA TGCGCCAGCAGCTTGGTAAGCGAGGAGCTGTTTTTT. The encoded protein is CASSLVSEELFF.

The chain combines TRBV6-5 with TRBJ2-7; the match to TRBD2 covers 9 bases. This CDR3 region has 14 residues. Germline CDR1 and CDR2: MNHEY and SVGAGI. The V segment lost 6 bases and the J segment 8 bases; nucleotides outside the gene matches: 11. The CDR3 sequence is CASRYIAGAIKQYF. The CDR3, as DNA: TGTGCCAGCAGGTACATAGCGGGAGCGATCAAGCAGTACTTC.

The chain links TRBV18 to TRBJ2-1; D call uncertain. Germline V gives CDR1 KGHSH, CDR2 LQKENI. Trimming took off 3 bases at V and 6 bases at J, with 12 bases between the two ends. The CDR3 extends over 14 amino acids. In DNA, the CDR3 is TGTGCCAGCTCACCTACGGTAACGGGCAATGAGCAGTTCTTC. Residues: CASSPTVTGNEQFF.

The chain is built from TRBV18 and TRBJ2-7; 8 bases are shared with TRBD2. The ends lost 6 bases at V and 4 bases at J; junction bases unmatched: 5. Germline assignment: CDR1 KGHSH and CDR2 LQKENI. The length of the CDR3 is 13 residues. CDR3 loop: CASSVAGRYEQYF. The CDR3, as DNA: TGTGCCAGCTCCGTAGCGGGGAGATACGAGCAGTACTTC.

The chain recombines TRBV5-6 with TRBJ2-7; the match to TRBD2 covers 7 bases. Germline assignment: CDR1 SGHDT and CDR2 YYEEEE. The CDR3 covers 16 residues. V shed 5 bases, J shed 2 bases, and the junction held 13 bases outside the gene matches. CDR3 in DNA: TGTGCCAGCAGACAACTGGCTAGCGGACCGACCTACGAGCAGTACTTC. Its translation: CASRQLASGPTYEQYF.